One sample yielded the 8 T cell receptor beta chains listed below, sequenced in a study of blood T cell repertoires in COVID-19. Sequencing used immunoSEQ multiplex PCR; TCRdb keeps in-frame clones, though not all of them. The data contain around 110,000 clones, just under 85% of them singletons. The sequenced sample was peripheral blood. These receptors all stem from a man between 65 and 85 years old with active or convalescent COVID-19.

The chain combines TRBV19 with TRBJ1-1, with D hard to call. The V and J ends lost 4 bases and 1 base respectively, with 10 bases between them. Germline CDR1 LNHDA, CDR2 SQIVND (reference sequence). This CDR3 has 14 residues. The CDR3: CASSTRERNTEAFF. CDR3 DNA: TGTGCCAGTAGTACTCGGGAGCGGAACACTGAAGCTTTCTTT.

The chain is built from TRBV6-2 or TRBV6-3 and TRBJ2-1; D is possibly TRBD2 (7 bases). CDR1 and CDR2 from the germline V gene are MNHEY and SVGEGT. Between the trimmed V and J ends, which lost 4 bases and 7 bases, there was a span of 17 bases. The CDR3 has 15 amino acids. CDR3 region: CASSLQGRGDNEQFF. CDR3 nucleotide sequence: TGTGCCAGCAGTTTACAGGGTCGGGGGGATAATGAGCAGTTCTTC.

The V call is TRBV5-1, the J call TRBJ1-1; no clear D gene. From germline, CDR1 is SGHRS and CDR2 YFSETQ. Trimming pared 6 bases from V and 5 bases from J, leaving 8 bases between. The CDR3 spans 11 residues. The CDR3 DNA reads as TGCGCCAGCACGGTCGGGACTGAAGCTTTCTTT. Translation: CASTVGTEAFF.

As for this clone: Relative to the germline gene, one junction end is altered; a read error may explain this. V and J are TRBV3-1 (or the pseudogene TRBV3-2) and TRBJ1-5, with 11 bases lining up with TRBD1. The CDR3 consists of 16 residues. Germline V CDR1 and CDR2: LGHDT, YNNKEL (reference sequence). The CDR3 spells CVSSQDPGQGVQPQHF. CDR3 nucleotides: TGTGTCAGCAGCCAAGACCCGGGACAGGGGGTGCAGCCCCAGCATTTT.

J is TRBJ1-5 and V is TRBV19; no reliable D call. Trimming stripped 3 bases from V and 4 bases from J, with 10 bases between. Germline V gene data show CDR1 as LNHDA and CDR2 as SQIVND (reference sequence). The CDR3 runs 14 residues. CDR3 amino acids: CASSIPRLNQPQHF. The CDR3 DNA is TGTGCCAGTAGTATCCCCAGGTTAAATCAGCCCCAGCATTTT.

The chain joins TRBV2 to TRBJ2-5; 12 bases are shared with TRBD1. Germline lookup yields CDR1 SNHLY and CDR2 FYNNEI. With 6 bases clipped from V and 5 bases from J, the junction kept 7 bases outside the gene matches. This CDR3 contains 15 residues. CDR3 sequence reads: CASRRGQGAMETQYF. The CDR3 nucleotides read TGTGCCAGCAGACGGGGACAGGGGGCGATGGAGACCCAGTACTTC.

This chain's CDR3 is CASSLSGGGENEKLFF. The CDR3 DNA follows: TGTGCCAGCAGTTTATCAGGGGGCGGGGAGAATGAAAAACTGTTTTTT. The rearrangement links TRBV28 to TRBJ1-4; 8 bases line up with TRBD1. The V segment lost 1 base and the J segment 5 bases; nucleotides outside the gene matches: 6. This CDR3 contains 16 residues. Germline V lookup: CDR1 MDHEN, CDR2 SYDVKM.

The gene calls are TRBV6-5 and TRBJ1-5; a weak D match, TRBD1 (5 bases). V lost 6 bases to trimming and J lost 1 base, with 10 bases between them. The CDR3 is made up of 14 amino acids. Germline CDR1 is MNHEY and CDR2 is SVGAGI. The CDR3 nucleotides are TGTGCCAGCAGGAGTAGACAGAGCAATCAGCCCCAGCATTTT. Translating gives CASRSRQSNQPQHF.